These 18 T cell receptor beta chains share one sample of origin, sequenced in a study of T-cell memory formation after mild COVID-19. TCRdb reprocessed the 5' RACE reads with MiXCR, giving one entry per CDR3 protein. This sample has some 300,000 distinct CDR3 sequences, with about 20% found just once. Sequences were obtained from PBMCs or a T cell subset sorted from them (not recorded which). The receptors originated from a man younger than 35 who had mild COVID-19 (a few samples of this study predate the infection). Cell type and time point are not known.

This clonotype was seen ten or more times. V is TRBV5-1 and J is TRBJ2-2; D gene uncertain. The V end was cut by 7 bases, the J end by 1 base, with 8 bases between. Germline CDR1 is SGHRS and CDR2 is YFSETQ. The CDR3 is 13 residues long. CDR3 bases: TGCGCCAGCGGGCCAAGGAACACCGGGGAGCTGTTTTTT. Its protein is CASGPRNTGELFF.

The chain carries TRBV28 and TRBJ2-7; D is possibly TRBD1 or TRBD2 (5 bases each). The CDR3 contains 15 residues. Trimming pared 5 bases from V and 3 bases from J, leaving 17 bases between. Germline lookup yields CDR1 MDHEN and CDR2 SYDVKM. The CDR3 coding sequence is TGTGCCAGCAGTAAGTTTCCCCGGGGCCGCTACGAGCAGTACGTC. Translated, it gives CASSKFPRGRYEQYV.

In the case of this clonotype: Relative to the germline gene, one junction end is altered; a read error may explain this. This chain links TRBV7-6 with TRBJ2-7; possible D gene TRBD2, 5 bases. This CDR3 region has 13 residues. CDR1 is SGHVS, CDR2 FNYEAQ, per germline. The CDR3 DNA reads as TGTGCCAGCAGCGGAGGCCAGTCCTACGAGAAGTACTTC. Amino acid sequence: CASSGGQSYEKYF.

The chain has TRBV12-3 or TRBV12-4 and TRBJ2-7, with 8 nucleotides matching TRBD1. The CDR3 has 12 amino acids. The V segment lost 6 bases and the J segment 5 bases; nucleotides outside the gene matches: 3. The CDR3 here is CASRSRGHEQYF. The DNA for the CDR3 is TGTGCCAGCAGAAGCAGGGGGCACGAGCAGTACTTC.

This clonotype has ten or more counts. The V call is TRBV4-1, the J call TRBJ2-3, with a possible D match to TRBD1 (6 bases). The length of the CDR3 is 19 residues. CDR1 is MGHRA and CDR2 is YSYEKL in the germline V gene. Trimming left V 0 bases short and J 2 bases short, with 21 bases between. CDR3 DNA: TGCGCCAGCAGCCAAGAAGCCCCCCAGGGACAAGGACCCACAGATACGCAGTATTTT. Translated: CASSQEAPQGQGPTDTQYF.

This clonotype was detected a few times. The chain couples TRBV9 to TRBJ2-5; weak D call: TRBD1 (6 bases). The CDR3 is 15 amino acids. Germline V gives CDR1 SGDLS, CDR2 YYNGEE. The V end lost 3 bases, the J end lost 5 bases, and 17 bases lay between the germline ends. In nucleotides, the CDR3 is TGTGCCAGCAGCGGAGGGGTGGGGGCGCGGGAGACCCAGTACTTC. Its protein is CASSGGVGARETQYF.

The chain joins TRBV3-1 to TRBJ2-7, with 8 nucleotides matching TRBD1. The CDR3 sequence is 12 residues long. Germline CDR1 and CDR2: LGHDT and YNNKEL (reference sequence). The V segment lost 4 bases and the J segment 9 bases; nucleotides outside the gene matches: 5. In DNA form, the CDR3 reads TGTGCCAGCAGCCTCGGACAGGGCGGGCAGTACGTC. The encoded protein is CASSLGQGGQYV.

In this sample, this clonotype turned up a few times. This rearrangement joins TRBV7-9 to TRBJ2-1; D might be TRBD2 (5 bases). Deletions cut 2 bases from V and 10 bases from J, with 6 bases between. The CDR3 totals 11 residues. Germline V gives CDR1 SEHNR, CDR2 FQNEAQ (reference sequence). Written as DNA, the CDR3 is TGTGCCAGCAGCTTAAGCGGAGAGCAGTTCTTC. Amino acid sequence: CASSLSGEQFF.

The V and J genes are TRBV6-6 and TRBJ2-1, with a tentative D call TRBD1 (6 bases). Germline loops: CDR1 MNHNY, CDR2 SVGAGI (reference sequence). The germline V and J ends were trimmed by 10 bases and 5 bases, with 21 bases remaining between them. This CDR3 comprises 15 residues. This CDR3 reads CATRGLFSGDNEQFF. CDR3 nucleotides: TGTGCCACACGGGGTTTGTTCTCAGGGGACAATGAGCAGTTCTTC.

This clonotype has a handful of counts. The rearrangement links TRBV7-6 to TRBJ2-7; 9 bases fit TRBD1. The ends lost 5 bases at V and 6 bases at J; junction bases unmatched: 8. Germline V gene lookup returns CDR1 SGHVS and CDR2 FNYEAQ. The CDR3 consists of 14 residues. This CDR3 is CASSAGTGSLEQYV. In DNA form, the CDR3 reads TGTGCCAGCAGCGCCGGGACAGGGTCACTCGAGCAGTACGTC.

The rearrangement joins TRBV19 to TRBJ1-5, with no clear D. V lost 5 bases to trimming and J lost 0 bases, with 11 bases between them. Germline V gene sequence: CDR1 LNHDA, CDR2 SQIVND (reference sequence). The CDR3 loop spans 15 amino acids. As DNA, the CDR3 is TGTGCCAGTAGTGTGGTGGGTGATAGCAATCAGCCCCAGCATTTT. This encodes CASSVVGDSNQPQHF.

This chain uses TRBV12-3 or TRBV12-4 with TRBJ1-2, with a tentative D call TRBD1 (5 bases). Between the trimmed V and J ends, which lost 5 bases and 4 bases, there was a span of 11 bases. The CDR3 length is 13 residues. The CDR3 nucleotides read TGTGCCAGCAGTCCCGGGGCAGTCTATGGCTACACCTTC. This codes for CASSPGAVYGYTF.

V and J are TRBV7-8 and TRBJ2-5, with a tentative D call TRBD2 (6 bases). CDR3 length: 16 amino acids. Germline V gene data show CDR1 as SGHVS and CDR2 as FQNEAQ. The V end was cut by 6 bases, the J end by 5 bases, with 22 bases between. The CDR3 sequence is CASRLIGTAYLETQYF. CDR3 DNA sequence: TGTGCCAGCAGGCTTATCGGGACTGCTTACCTTGAGACCCAGTACTTC.

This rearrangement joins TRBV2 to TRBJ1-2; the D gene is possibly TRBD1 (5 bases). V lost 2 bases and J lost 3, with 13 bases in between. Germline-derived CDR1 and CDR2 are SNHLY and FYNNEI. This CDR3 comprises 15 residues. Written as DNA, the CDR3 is TGTGCCAGCAGTGAAATCCGGGGCGGAGACTATGGCTACACCTTC. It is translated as CASSEIRGGDYGYTF.

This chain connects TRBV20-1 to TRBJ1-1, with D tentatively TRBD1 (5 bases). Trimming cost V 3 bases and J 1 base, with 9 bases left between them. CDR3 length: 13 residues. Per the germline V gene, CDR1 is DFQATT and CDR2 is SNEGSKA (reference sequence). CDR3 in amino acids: CSARGGTNTEAFF. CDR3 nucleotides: TGCAGTGCTAGGGGAGGGACGAACACTGAAGCTTTCTTT.

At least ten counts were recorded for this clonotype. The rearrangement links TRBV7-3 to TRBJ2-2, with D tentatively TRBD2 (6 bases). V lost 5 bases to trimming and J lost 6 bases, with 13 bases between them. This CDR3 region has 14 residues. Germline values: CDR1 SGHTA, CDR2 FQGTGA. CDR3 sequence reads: CASSESSEAGELFF. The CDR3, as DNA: TGTGCCAGCAGCGAGTCTAGCGAGGCCGGGGAGCTGTTTTTT.

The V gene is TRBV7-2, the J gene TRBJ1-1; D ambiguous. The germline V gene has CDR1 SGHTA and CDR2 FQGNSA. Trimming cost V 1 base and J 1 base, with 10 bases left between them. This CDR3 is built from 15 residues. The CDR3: CASSLVLGWNTEAFF. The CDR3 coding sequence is TGTGCCAGCAGCTTAGTATTGGGGTGGAACACTGAAGCTTTCTTT.

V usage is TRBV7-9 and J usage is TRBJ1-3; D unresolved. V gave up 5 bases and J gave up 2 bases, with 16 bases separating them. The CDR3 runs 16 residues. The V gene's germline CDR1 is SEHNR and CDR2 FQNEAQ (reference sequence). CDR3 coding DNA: TGTGCCAGCAGCCAAACATTCGGGAGGACTGGAAACACCATATATTTT. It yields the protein CASSQTFGRTGNTIYF.